This T cell receptor beta chain was identified in a study of blood T cell repertoires in COVID-19. The overall study: Some COVID-19 samples were acute and others convalescent; all came from the United States, Italy and Spain. From T cells, B-cell-depleted T cells, or PBMCs came the material, which was cDNA or gDNA.

V shed 4 bases, J shed 2 bases, and the junction held 3 bases outside the gene matches. CDR1 is SGHAT, CDR2 FQDESV, per germline (reference sequence). The CDR3 is made up of 14 amino acids. In the authors' workflow: How many nucleated cells were present was estimated from reference gene primer amplification. The assay was immunoSEQ multiplex PCR, and TCRdb's table has in-frame clones only and misses some. V and J calls and clone size are those listed in that table; D and trimming were worked out from the DNA. The sample consists of roughly 130,000 clones, under 80% of them appearing once. The sample comprised peripheral blood. J is TRBJ1-2 and V is TRBV11-1; 8 bases fit TRBD1. The sequence was obtained from a man aged 80 or over with acute or convalescent COVID-19. The CDR3 sequence: CASSSRTGNYGYTF. The CDR3 DNA reads TGTGCCAGCAGCTCCAGGACAGGGAACTATGGCTACACCTTC. Full variable domain (outside the CDR3, taken from reference TRBV11-1 and TRBJ1-2): EAEVAQSPRYKITEKSQAVAFWCDPISGHATLYWYRQILGQGPELLVQFQDESVVDDSQLPKDRFSAERLKGVDSTLKIQPAELGDSAMYLCASSSRTGNYGYTFGSGTRLTVV.